The rows below give T cell receptor beta chains drawn from one sample of a study of blood T cells in healthy people across ages. TCRdb re-analysed the 5' RACE reads in MiXCR, keeping a single row per CDR3 protein. The repertoire holds 1 million or so distinct CDR3 sequences, under 30% seen once, with around 0.75% in the top ten. The same sample was also used in a study of T cells of mothers and their children.

The sequencing sample was made of blood. The source of these receptors is a girl aged 2 to 10 in good health. Each CDR3 is given with its conserved first and last residue. D genes are given only for firm matches. The size field is filled for only some rows; it gives once, few, many or a size class.

V,J,size,D,CDR3,DNA
TRBV28,TRBJ1-1,NA,NA,CASSTRDREAFF,TGTGCCAGCAGTACCCGCGACAGGGAAGCTTTCTTT
TRBV6-5,TRBJ2-7,few,NA,CASRDTFYEQYF,TGTGCCAGCCGGGACACCTTCTACGAGCAGTACTTC
TRBV29-1,TRBJ2-7,NA,NA,CSVGKRDSEQYF,TGCAGCGTTGGTAAACGGGACTCCGAGCAGTACTTC
TRBV12-3/TRBV12-4,TRBJ2-3,NA,NA,CASTSRPGADTQYF,TGTGCCAGCACCTCGCGACCGGGGGCGGATACGCAGTATTTT
TRBV7-2,TRBJ1-4,NA,NA,CASSRGPSDAEKLFF,TGTGCCAGCAGCCGAGGACCCTCGGATGCCGAAAAACTGTTTTTT
TRBV10-3,TRBJ2-7,NA,NA,CVIMGRQDNEQYF,TGTGTCATCATGGGGAGACAGGATAACGAGCAGTACTTC
TRBV7-9,TRBJ2-1,few,NA,CASSSGSLIENEQFF,TGTGCCAGCAGCTCCGGGTCTCTCATAGAAAATGAGCAGTTCTTC
TRBV27,TRBJ2-7,NA,TRBD1,CASSLSATGGNYEQYF,TGTGCCAGCAGTTTATCCGCCACAGGGGGCAATTACGAGCAGTACTTC
TRBV5-1,TRBJ2-2,few,NA,CASSLVGTNTGELFF,TGCGCCAGCAGCTTGGTGGGAACGAACACCGGGGAGCTGTTTTTT
TRBV27,TRBJ2-1,NA,NA,CASRSLLREVGYNEQFF,TGTGCCAGCAGAAGTTTGCTCCGAGAAGTGGGCTACAATGAGCAGTTCTTC
TRBV12-3/TRBV12-4,TRBJ2-3,NA,NA,CASSVIGDAQYF,TGTGCCAGCAGTGTAATCGGAGATGCGCAGTATTTT
TRBV6-2/TRBV6-3,TRBJ2-7,few,NA,CASSPGFEQYF,TGTGCCAGCAGTCCCGGGTTCGAGCAGTACTTC
TRBV7-6,TRBJ1-1,NA,NA,CASSLVDLGDTEAFF,TGTGCCAGCAGCTTAGTCGATCTGGGGGACACTGAAGCTTTCTTT
TRBV4-1,TRBJ1-3,few,NA,CASSQWTGRNTIYF,TGCGCCAGCAGCCAATGGACCGGGAGAAACACCATATATTTT
TRBV6-6,TRBJ2-7,few,NA,CASSPGQARGYEQYF,TGTGCCAGCAGTCCCGGTCAGGCCAGAGGCTACGAGCAGTACTTC
TRBV29-1,TRBJ2-1,few,NA,CSVDEGIYNEQFF,TGCAGTGTTGACGAGGGAATTTACAATGAGCAGTTCTTC
TRBV5-1,TRBJ2-1,few,TRBD1,CASSLLQGEVNEQFF,TGCGCCAGCAGCTTGTTACAGGGGGAGGTAAATGAGCAGTTCTTC
TRBV5-4,TRBJ1-4,NA,NA,CASSLDGSLDEKLFF,TGTGCCAGCAGCTTGGACGGCAGTCTTGATGAAAAACTGTTTTTT
TRBV12-5,TRBJ2-1,NA,TRBD2,CASGRTSGSIYNEQFF,TGTGCTAGTGGTCGGACTAGCGGGAGTATCTACAATGAGCAGTTCTTC
TRBV11-3,TRBJ2-5,once,TRBD1,CASSPRTGETETQYF,TGTGCCAGCAGCCCGCGGACAGGGGAAACAGAGACCCAGTACTTC
TRBV7-2,TRBJ2-1,few,TRBD2,CASSLVSAGGNEQFF,TGTGCCAGCAGCTTAGTTTCAGCGGGGGGCAATGAGCAGTTCTTC
TRBV20-1,TRBJ2-3,NA,NA,CSARSLFTDTQYF,TGCAGTGCTAGGTCACTATTCACAGATACGCAGTATTTT
TRBV5-6,TRBJ2-7,NA,NA,CASIGDRGEQYF,TGTGCCAGCATCGGGGACCGGGGCGAGCAGTACTTC
TRBV3-1,TRBJ1-6,NA,NA,CASSQDPISPLHF,TGTGCCAGCAGCCAAGATCCTATTTCACCCCTCCACTTT
TRBV4-3,TRBJ2-3,NA,NA,CVSSQDTQRTTDTQYF,TGCGTCAGCAGCCAAGATACGCAGCGTACCACAGATACGCAGTATTTT
TRBV12-3/TRBV12-4,TRBJ1-6,few,NA,CASSLGAGEHSPLHF,TGTGCCAGCAGTCTTGGGGCAGGGGAACATTCACCCCTCCACTTT
TRBV7-2,TRBJ1-1,few,TRBD1,CASSSYRGMNTEAFF,TGTGCCAGCAGCTCCTACAGGGGCATGAACACTGAAGCTTTCTTT
TRBV10-1,TRBJ2-5,few,NA,CASSGPGHPQYF,TGCGCCAGCAGTGGGCCGGGACACCCCCAGTACTTC
TRBV7-9,TRBJ2-5,NA,TRBD2,CASIMGGEETQYF,TGTGCCAGCATCATGGGGGGGGAAGAGACCCAGTACTTC
TRBV29-1,TRBJ2-7,NA,TRBD2,CSIRLAGEGEQYF,TGCAGCATTCGCCTAGCGGGAGAGGGCGAGCAGTACTTC
TRBV5-1,TRBJ2-2,few,NA,CASSLAVGGYTGELFF,TGCGCCAGCAGCTTGGCGGTTGGGGGATACACCGGGGAGCTGTTTTTT
TRBV5-1,TRBJ1-1,few,NA,CASSLRGVDAEAFF,TGCGCCAGCAGCCTCCGTGGAGTGGACGCGGAAGCTTTCTTT
TRBV15,TRBJ1-1,NA,NA,CATSGGEGFPTEAFF,TGTGCCACCAGCGGGGGGGAGGGTTTCCCCACTGAAGCTTTCTTT
TRBV24-1,TRBJ2-3,NA,TRBD2,CATSDPGGVTDTQYF,TGTGCCACCAGTGATCCCGGGGGGGTCACAGATACGCAGTATTTT
TRBV7-9,TRBJ1-1,few,NA,CASSLTQGSDTEAFF,TGTGCCAGCAGCTTGACGCAGGGTTCGGACACTGAAGCTTTCTTT
TRBV7-8,TRBJ2-5,NA,TRBD1,CASSTTTGMTETQYF,TGTGCCAGCAGCACGACGACAGGGATGACAGAGACCCAGTACTTC
TRBV27,TRBJ2-1,few,TRBD1,CASSLSRGLGNEQFF,TGTGCCAGCAGTTTATCAAGGGGGCTGGGTAATGAGCAGTTCTTC
TRBV5-1,TRBJ2-7,NA,NA,CASSFFSGYEQYF,TGCGCCAGCAGCTTTTTTTCGGGCTACGAGCAGTACTTC
TRBV6-5,TRBJ2-7,many,TRBD2,CASSPGLAGGYEQYF,TGTGCCAGCAGCCCCGGGCTAGCGGGAGGTTACGAGCAGTACTTC
TRBV27,TRBJ2-3,few,NA,CASSFPSGSGVQYF,TGTGCCAGCAGTTTCCCCTCCGGGTCGGGGGTGCAGTATTTT
TRBV20-1,TRBJ2-3,NA,TRBD2,CSADGTSGESSTDTQYF,TGCAGTGCTGACGGGACTAGCGGTGAATCTAGCACAGATACGCAGTATTTT
TRBV12-3/TRBV12-4,TRBJ2-7,NA,NA,CASSRVGGLYEQYF,TGTGCCAGCAGCAGAGTGGGGGGCTTATACGAGCAGTACTTC
TRBV25-1,TRBJ1-1,NA,NA,CASSELGRETEAFF,TGTGCCAGCAGTGAATTAGGGAGAGAGACTGAAGCTTTCTTT
TRBV29-1,TRBJ2-1,once,NA,CSGGRGSTYNEQFF,TGCAGCGGCGGACGGGGGAGCACTTACAATGAGCAGTTCTTC
TRBV29-1,TRBJ2-1,NA,NA,CSLSSLLNDNEQFF,TGCAGCCTCTCTAGCTTATTAAATGACAATGAGCAGTTCTTC
TRBV4-1,TRBJ2-5,few,NA,CASSQEGSADQETQYF,TGCGCCAGCAGCCAAGAAGGATCAGCGGACCAAGAGACCCAGTACTTC
TRBV6-6,TRBJ2-5,few,NA,CATLEGETQYF,TGTGCCACCCTGGAGGGAGAGACCCAGTACTTC
TRBV6-5,TRBJ1-4,NA,NA,CASSYSRGLAEKLFF,TGTGCCAGCAGTTACTCCAGGGGATTAGCCGAAAAACTGTTTTTT
TRBV29-1,TRBJ2-2,NA,TRBD1,CSGGTANTGELFF,TGCAGCGGAGGGACAGCGAACACCGGGGAGCTGTTTTTT
TRBV15,TRBJ1-3,NA,NA,CATSNGNTIYF,TGTGCCACCAGCAACGGAAACACCATATATTTT
TRBV5-1,TRBJ1-1,NA,NA,CASSWTAQNTEAFF,TGCGCCAGCAGCTGGACGGCTCAGAACACTGAAGCTTTCTTT
TRBV29-1,TRBJ2-1,many,NA,CSVEYNEQFF,TGCAGCGTTGAGTACAATGAGCAGTTCTTC
TRBV3-1,TRBJ2-2,few,NA,CASSATNTGELFF,TGTGCCAGCAGCGCGACGAACACCGGGGAGCTGTTTTTT
TRBV3-1,TRBJ2-1,NA,TRBD2,CASSQVSGGVMYNEQFF,TGTGCCAGCAGCCAAGTTAGCGGGGGGGTTATGTACAATGAGCAGTTCTTC